Shown below are 22 T cell receptor beta chains from a single sample sequenced in a study of lymphopenia after photon versus proton radiotherapy. Repertoires were generated with immunoSEQ multiplex PCR, while TCRdb's copy carries only in-frame clones and drops some. Of around 27,000 clones detected, 90% appear once; the ten largest clones hold around 0.81%. This material consisted of peripheral blood, taken from a patient treated with photon-based radiotherapy. Receptor source: a woman between 45 and 65 years old with cholangiocarcinoma.

V usage is TRBV9 and J usage is TRBJ1-6, with 7 bases that match TRBD1. The CDR3 runs to 15 residues. The V gene end was trimmed by 4 bases and the J gene end by 6 bases; junction bases not matched to a gene: 7. Germline loops: CDR1 SGDLS, CDR2 YYNGEE. Here the CDR3 DNA reads TGTGCCAGCAGCAGTACCGGGACAGTTAATTCACCCCTCCACTTT. Residues: CASSSTGTVNSPLHF.

The V call is TRBV30, the J call TRBJ1-4; possibly TRBD1 for D (5 bases). From germline, CDR1 is GTSNPN and CDR2 SVGIG (reference sequence). The ends were cut back, 5 bases at V and 3 bases at J, with 10 bases in the middle. The CDR3 is made up of 13 amino acids. The CDR3 protein is CAWSRQSNEKLFF. In DNA, the CDR3 is TGTGCCTGGTCCCGACAGTCTAATGAAAAACTGTTTTTT.

This chain uses TRBV10-2 with TRBJ2-2; D is ambiguous. The CDR3 is 14 amino acids. Germline V gives CDR1 WSHSY, CDR2 SAAADI. Trimming shortened V by 0 bases and J by 3 bases, and 5 bases separated the two germline ends. CDR3 in amino acids: CASSESLHTGELFF. In DNA, the CDR3 is TGCGCCAGCAGTGAGTCGCTCCACACCGGGGAGCTGTTTTTT.

The chain employs TRBV12-5 and TRBJ2-5; 8 bases are shared with TRBD2. The CDR3 runs to 17 residues. Trimming cost V 0 bases and J 2 bases; bases outside gene matches: 8. The germline V gene has CDR1 LGHNT and CDR2 FRNRAP. The CDR3 region has the DNA TGTGCTAGTGGTTTGGTATTAGTAGCGGGGCTTCAAGAGACCCAGTACTTC. Amino acids: CASGLVLVAGLQETQYF.

The rearrangement links TRBV4-3 to TRBJ2-7; D is unresolved. The germline gives CDR1 LGHNA, CDR2 YSLEER. The CDR3 loop spans 14 amino acids. V gave up 0 bases and J gave up 3 bases, with 9 bases separating them. For the CDR3, the DNA is TGCGCCAGCAGCCAAGAACCGACAAGCTACGAGCAGTACTTC. Amino acids: CASSQEPTSYEQYF.

This clone was detected once. CDR3 DNA: TGTGCCATCAGGATGGATGTGGCAGATACGCAGTATTTT. The encoded protein is CAIRMDVADTQYF. The chain is built from TRBV10-3 and TRBJ2-3, with D uncertain. The CDR3 contains 13 residues. V dropped 6 bases and J dropped 4 bases, with 11 bases sitting between them. The germline V gene has CDR1 ENHRY and CDR2 SYGVKD.

The CDR3: CASSPVSVTEAFF. The DNA of the CDR3 is TGTGCCAGCAGCCCAGTGAGCGTTACTGAAGCTTTCTTT. This sequence joins TRBV7-9 and TRBJ1-1; D call uncertain. V lost 5 bases and J 5 bases, leaving 12 bases between the germline ends. This CDR3 is built from 13 residues. CDR1 SEHNR and CDR2 FQNEAQ come from the germline V gene (reference sequence).

The chain uses TRBV28 and TRBJ1-1; no clear D. The V gene's germline CDR1 is MDHEN and CDR2 SYDVKM. The CDR3 covers 13 residues. The V and J ends lost 5 bases and 5 bases respectively, with 12 bases between them. CDR3 loop: CASSPPGGTEAFF. CDR3 nucleotides: TGTGCCAGCAGTCCACCTGGCGGGACTGAAGCTTTCTTT.

The chain has TRBV7-2 and TRBJ1-5, with D unresolved. The CDR3 contains 13 residues. Germline loops: CDR1 SGHTA, CDR2 FQGNSA. V was shortened by 6 bases and J by 0 bases, with 6 bases between the two germline ends. The CDR3 DNA is TGTGCCAGCAGACCGAATAGCAATCAGCCCCAGCATTTT. It translates to CASRPNSNQPQHF.

V is TRBV7-9 and J is TRBJ1-5; the D gene is possibly TRBD1 (5 bases). Per the germline V gene, CDR1 is SEHNR and CDR2 is FQNEAQ (reference sequence). This CDR3 has 14 residues. The germline V and J ends were trimmed by 5 bases and 5 bases, with 13 bases remaining between them. CDR3 in amino acids: CASSGRDGYQPQHF. The CDR3 DNA is TGTGCCAGCAGCGGACGGGACGGCTATCAGCCCCAGCATTTT.

The rearrangement joins TRBV6-5 to TRBJ1-1; D uncertain. Germline loops: CDR1 MNHEY, CDR2 SVGAGI. V shed 4 bases and J shed 2 bases, with 14 bases lying between them. CDR3 length: 15 residues. For the CDR3, the DNA is TGTGCCAGCAGTTGGAGGGAAAACTTAAACACTGAAGCTTTCTTT. Residues: CASSWRENLNTEAFF.

This sequence joins TRBV5-4 and TRBJ1-3; D is possibly TRBD1 (5 bases). Germline loops: CDR1 SGHNT, CDR2 YYREEE (reference sequence). The CDR3 contains 13 residues. Trimming cost V 0 bases and J 6 bases, with 7 bases left between them. The CDR3 DNA is TGTGCCAGCAGCTTGGTGGGGGAAAACACCATATATTTT. Translation: CASSLVGENTIYF.

The CDR3 loop is CASGDHSRETQYF. For the CDR3, the DNA is TGTGCTAGTGGTGACCATAGTAGGGAGACCCAGTACTTC. This sequence joins TRBV12-5 and TRBJ2-5, with D unresolved. The CDR3 is 13 residues long. Per germline, CDR1 LGHNT and CDR2 FRNRAP. Trimming stripped 5 bases from V and 5 bases from J, with 12 bases between. The variable domain in full, with the rest retrieved from reference TRBV12-5 and TRBJ2-5, is DARVTQTPRHKVTEMGQEVTMRCQPILGHNTVFWYRQTMMQGLELLAYFRNRAPLDDSGMPKDRFSAEMPDATLATLKIQPSEPRDSAVYFCASGDHSRETQYFGPGTRLLVL.

This sequence joins TRBV9 and TRBJ2-1, with TRBD2 identical over 8 bases. Germline loops: CDR1 SGDLS, CDR2 YYNGEE. Trimming cost V 4 bases and J 6 bases; bases outside gene matches: 6. The CDR3 has 14 amino acids. CDR3 amino acids: CASSFGTSFNEQFF. CDR3 coding DNA: TGTGCCAGCAGCTTTGGGACTAGTTTCAATGAGCAGTTCTTC.

This clone showed up just once. This chain joins TRBV11-3 and TRBJ1-1; no clear D. Trimming shortened V by 3 bases and J by 1 base, and 6 bases separated the two germline ends. Germline V gene sequence: CDR1 SGHNT, CDR2 YENEEA. The CDR3 contains 13 residues. The CDR3 spells CASSFGGNTEAFF. The CDR3 DNA is TGTGCCAGCAGCTTCGGAGGGAACACTGAAGCTTTCTTT.

The rearrangement links TRBV27 to TRBJ2-3, with no clear D. From germline, CDR1 is MNHEY and CDR2 SMNVEV (reference sequence). CDR3 size: 16 residues. With 10 bases removed from V and 2 bases from J, the gap between germline ends came to 22 bases. CDR3 DNA sequence: TGTGCCACCGCCAGACTCGGACCCCTGAACACAGATACGCAGTATTTT. Its protein is CATARLGPLNTDTQYF.

This sequence joins TRBV6-1 and TRBJ1-2; D is unresolved. This CDR3 has 14 residues. The ends were cut back, 2 bases at V and 3 bases at J, with 10 bases in the middle. The germline gives CDR1 MNHNS, CDR2 SASEGT. DNA of the CDR3: TGTGCCAGCAGTGAATCGGGCAGTCACTATGGCTACACCTTC. Protein product: CASSESGSHYGYTF.

The V call is TRBV9, the J call TRBJ1-2; a possible D gene is TRBD1 (5 bases). Germline CDR1 and CDR2: SGDLS and YYNGEE. The length of the CDR3 is 14 residues. Trimming cost V 0 bases and J 8 bases, with 14 bases left between them. The CDR3 nucleotides read TGTGCCAGCAGCGTAGGTCCAGGGATGTCGGGCTACACCTTC. This gives the protein CASSVGPGMSGYTF.

V is TRBV29-1 and J is TRBJ1-2, with D perhaps TRBD1 (5 bases). Germline lookup yields CDR1 SQVTM and CDR2 ANQGSEA. V was trimmed by 7 bases and J by 4 bases, leaving 16 bases between them. The CDR3 is made up of 13 amino acids. Written as DNA, the CDR3 is TGCAGCGCCGGCGAGACTGGGGGCTATGGCTACACCTTC. It specifies CSAGETGGYGYTF.

V gene TRBV7-2 combines with J gene TRBJ2-3; a weak D match, TRBD2 (6 bases). The CDR3 consists of 14 residues. Germline loops: CDR1 SGHTA, CDR2 FQGNSA. Trimming shortened V by 2 bases and J by 5 bases, and 11 bases separated the two germline ends. In DNA form, the CDR3 reads TGTGCCAGCAGCTTAAAAGCGGGTCGAGATACGCAGTATTTT. Its translation is CASSLKAGRDTQYF.

The gene calls are TRBV7-2 and TRBJ2-3, with 8 bases that match TRBD2. From germline, CDR1 is SGHTA and CDR2 FQGNSA. This CDR3 comprises 14 residues. The V and J ends lost 6 bases and 2 bases, in that order; junction bases with no gene match: 4. DNA of the CDR3: TGTGCCAGCAGAAGCGGGGGTACCACAGATACGCAGTATTTT. Translating gives CASRSGGTTDTQYF.

V and J are TRBV19 and TRBJ2-5; unclear D gene. The germline V and J ends were trimmed by 1 base and 6 bases, with 3 bases remaining between them. Per germline, CDR1 LNHDA and CDR2 SQIVND (reference sequence). The CDR3 has 11 amino acids. CDR3 loop: CASSIGQTQYF. DNA for the CDR3: TGTGCCAGTAGTATAGGTCAGACCCAGTACTTC.